The present T cell receptor (beta chain) was sequenced within a study of persistence of HIV-infected CD4 T cells (dated by TCRdb to the early 2020s). Broadly, across the study: Participants had been on suppressive ART for a median of around eight years. The clonality of all cells in each sorted population was measured by TCRbeta sequencing, and the clonality of infected cells was measured by proviral sequencing. The study isolated CMV- and HIV-1 Gag-responding CD4+ T cells from ART-treated individuals to examine antigen-driven clonal expansion of HIV-1-infected cells. Peripheral blood samples of up to roughly 180 mL were taken at multiple time points, with the exception of a couple of participants who underwent leukapheresis at a single time point. In the cross-participant TCR cluster analysis, roughly eight participants were included for CMV and more than five participants were included for Gag. Anti-CD3/anti-CD28 stimulation activated a higher proportion of cells, with a lower memory fraction, than antigen stimulation.

The treatment or condition label, as the study defines it: suppressive antiretroviral therapy. As a nonspecific positive control representing the CD4+ T cell repertoire, the cells were stimulated with anti-CD3/anti-CD28 magnetic beads. Responding CD4+ T cells were sorted by upregulation of both CD40 ligand and CD69. HIV-1-infected adults in whom suppressive ART had been started during chronic infection were enrolled as participants. Participants had undetectable plasma HIV-1 RNA below 50 copies/mL for at least 4 years. To be included, participants needed a CD4+ T cell count above 400 cells/uL and a positive CMV serology. Before stimulation, PBMCs were isolated using density centrifugation and depleted of CD8+ T cells. For approximately 18 hours, CD8-depleted PBMCs were stimulated with anti-CD28/CD49d costimulation, a CD40-blocking antibody, and enfuvirtide, which was added to prevent new infections. Sorting was done on either a Beckman Coulter MoFlo Legacy or an XDP sorter, and propidium iodide was used to exclude dead cells. The QIAamp DNA Mini Kit was used for genomic DNA extraction from samples above one million cells, and the Quick-DNA Microprep Kit was used otherwise.

Results the study describes overall, beyond this receptor: Because the TCR analyses were done in bulk, restricting them to just the rare CMV-responding cells that actually carried HIV-1 proviruses was not possible. Antigen-responding cells were enriched for expanded CDR3beta sequences that were degenerate, which suggests that CD4+ responses to CMV and Gag underwent convergent selection. TCRbeta richness in CMV- and Gag-responding cells was significantly lower than in anti-CD3/anti-CD28-responding cells; CMV-responding cells had higher oligoclonality than CD3/CD28-stimulated and Gag-responding cells. The study involved few individuals and tested only a limited range of antigens. A correlation was observed between TCR oligoclonality and proviral oligoclonality within the same sorted populations.

TCRbeta repertoires were sequenced from genomic DNA with the immunoSEQ hsTCRB assay version 4 in survey mode. Genomic DNA was diluted to roughly 9.3 ng/uL, and up to 1 ug per sample was used for TCRbeta sequencing. The authors processed their data as follows. TCRbeta data analysis was done in ImmunoSeq Analyzer 3.0, and diversity was calculated on productive nucleotide rearrangements. Lower-bound TCR diversity was estimated with the improved Chao index, and clonality with the Gini coefficient using the Immunarch R package. Different nucleotide rearrangements encoding the same CDR3beta amino acid sequence were counted as distinct clonotypes. TCRbeta sequences significantly enriched in antigen-responding cells relative to anti-CD3/anti-CD28-activated cells were identified by differential abundance analysis. Using predicted peptide-MHC specificity as the basis, GLIPH2 grouped TCRs into clusters, both for each participant individually and for the merged data sets that combined participants. Imported from immuneACCESS, the table was reduced by TCRdb to in-frame sequences with V and J called. These copies leave out some clones; in studies compared against another copy, an unresolved V gene accounts for under half, and the cause of the remainder is not known. The D gene and trimming were derived from the DNA, and the V and J assignments and clone size from that table. In this sample the table shows about 46,000 clones, approximately 90% of which occur a single time. The top ten constitute around 3.4% of the sample.

The CDR3 contains 12 residues, cysteine and phenylalanine counted. The entry retains the CDR3 DNA only, 36 bases that are in frame from base 1. The junction shows trimming of 8 bases on V and 2 bases on J, plus 8 bases between the germline ends. CDR1 and CDR2, per the germline V gene, are MNHEY and SVGAGI. Note on this clone: Its cognate antigen has yet to be identified. The sample holds no much larger clone one base away, and base qualities are not on file.

The rearranged segments are TRBV6-5 and TRBJ2-3; the D segment cannot be called with confidence. This clonotype was obtained from an adult woman with HIV who was CMV-seropositive. The sample consisted of CD4+ T cells sorted from PBMCs after 18-hour stimulation, taken from a patient who received antiretroviral therapy. Read against the paper, the sample's cell subset or site label means: CD40L+CD69+ CD4 T cells responding to anti-CD3/anti-CD28 beads, representing the overall repertoire. The CDR3 region: CASQETTDTQYF. The nucleotide sequence is TGTGCCAGCCAGGAGACCACAGATACGCAGTATTTT.